Listed below are T cell receptor beta chains from one sample, sequenced in a study of blood T cell repertoires in COVID-19. This table comes from immunoSEQ multiplex PCR, and its TCRdb copy is limited to in-frame clones, with some not included. The repertoire holds hundreds of thousands of clones, with 75% to 90% as singletons. Sequencing was done on a sample of PBMCs or T cells enriched from blood (not recorded which). The source is a man aged 25-45 years who had recovered from COVID-19. Each CDR3 is given without its conserved first and last residue. The order of the fields is V gene, CDR3 protein.

V gene: TRBV27; CDR3 protein: ASSLRQGRNEQY
V gene: TRBV27; CDR3 protein: ASSLSAFYGYT
V gene: TRBV29-1; CDR3 protein: SVAAGGASYNEQF
V gene: TRBV11-2; CDR3 protein: ASSPDFSGRARDTQY
V gene: TRBV11-2; CDR3 protein: ASSSDRGRGIQY
V gene: TRBV7-2; CDR3 protein: ASSPVPGQGWNTEAF
V gene: TRBV3-1/TRBV3-2; CDR3 protein: ASSPVPGDFVDEQF
V gene: TRBV5-6; CDR3 protein: ASSFGDTNTEAF
V gene: TRBV11-3; CDR3 protein: ASSLYSGGYNEQF
V gene: TRBV5-8; CDR3 protein: ASSLPPGAGGMYEQF
V gene: TRBV7-9; CDR3 protein: ASSTTSGISTDTQY
V gene: TRBV5-5; CDR3 protein: ASSLETGGGTGELF
V gene: TRBV4-1; CDR3 protein: ASSQPPGGSSYLNEQF
V gene: TRBV3-1/TRBV3-2; CDR3 protein: ASSLTSGANTGELF
V gene: TRBV7-9; CDR3 protein: ASSLERKSSNEQF
V gene: TRBV7-9; CDR3 protein: ASSLETSIY
V gene: TRBV14; CDR3 protein: ASSQFASGDTGELF
V gene: TRBV3-1/TRBV3-2; CDR3 protein: ASSRTSGQQF
V gene: TRBV6-4; CDR3 protein: ASSDQAGRADTQY
V gene: TRBV9; CDR3 protein: ASSPLTSGRVGTGELF
V gene: TRBV19; CDR3 protein: ASSIEAGTEAF
V gene: TRBV27; CDR3 protein: ASSLRGTGGGYT
V gene: TRBV6-4; CDR3 protein: ANSNRDKDEKLF
V gene: TRBV7-2; CDR3 protein: ASSLAPHAPLGYEQY
V gene: TRBV6-5; CDR3 protein: EAKGSGTEAF
V gene: TRBV10-3; CDR3 protein: AISEIRTGPDTQY
V gene: TRBV5-4; CDR3 protein: ASSLTLAGNNEQF
V gene: TRBV7-9; CDR3 protein: ASSSPEGDQPQH
V gene: TRBV28; CDR3 protein: ASSSSGLVVHEQY
V gene: TRBV28; CDR3 protein: ASRSPGLARNNEQF
V gene: TRBV18; CDR3 protein: ASSPLSYQLAVEGEQF
V gene: TRBV12-5; CDR3 protein: ASGPSGISTDTQY
V gene: TRBV7-9; CDR3 protein: ASSVPRDRGRGMNTEAF
V gene: TRBV27; CDR3 protein: ASSSGTSGQETQY
V gene: TRBV3-1/TRBV3-2; CDR3 protein: ASSQRVAGGSYEQY
V gene: TRBV7-8; CDR3 protein: ASSLREGRHNEQF
V gene: TRBV12-3/TRBV12-4; CDR3 protein: ASSRQETYGYT
V gene: TRBV6-5; CDR3 protein: ASSYSGWRNNEQF
V gene: TRBV5-1; CDR3 protein: ASSPGQGRDEQF
V gene: TRBV15; CDR3 protein: ATSRDQVTDYGYT
V gene: TRBV5-4; CDR3 protein: ASSLETDTQY
V gene: TRBV5-6; CDR3 protein: ASSLSSSYEQY
V gene: TRBV5-1; CDR3 protein: ASSLDPGQPQH
V gene: TRBV12-3/TRBV12-4; CDR3 protein: ASSLATGAEAF
V gene: TRBV6-5; CDR3 protein: ASRLSSGGITEAF
V gene: TRBV2; CDR3 protein: ASSDGTALNSPLH
V gene: TRBV7-9; CDR3 protein: ASSLEGTGVWNEQF
V gene: TRBV4-1; CDR3 protein: ASSSSKISMRLAGRSYNEQF
V gene: TRBV7-8; CDR3 protein: ASSLGPNEKLF
V gene: TRBV6-5; CDR3 protein: ASRRTGTSTDTQY
V gene: TRBV15; CDR3 protein: ATSKGLAAHEQY
V gene: TRBV10-1; CDR3 protein: ASSETGGPSVDEQF
V gene: TRBV6-6; CDR3 protein: ASSPQRVAGVTGELF